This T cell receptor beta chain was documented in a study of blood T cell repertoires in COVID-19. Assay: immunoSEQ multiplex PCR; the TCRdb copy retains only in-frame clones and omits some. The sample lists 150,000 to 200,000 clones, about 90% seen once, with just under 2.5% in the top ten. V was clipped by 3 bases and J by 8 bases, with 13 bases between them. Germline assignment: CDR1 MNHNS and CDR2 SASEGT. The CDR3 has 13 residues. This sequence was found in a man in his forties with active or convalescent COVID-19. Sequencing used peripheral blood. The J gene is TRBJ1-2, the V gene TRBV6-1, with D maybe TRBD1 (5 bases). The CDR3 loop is CASSEGPGRGYTF. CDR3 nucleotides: TGTGCCAGCAGTGAGGGGCCCGGGAGGGGCTACACCTTC.